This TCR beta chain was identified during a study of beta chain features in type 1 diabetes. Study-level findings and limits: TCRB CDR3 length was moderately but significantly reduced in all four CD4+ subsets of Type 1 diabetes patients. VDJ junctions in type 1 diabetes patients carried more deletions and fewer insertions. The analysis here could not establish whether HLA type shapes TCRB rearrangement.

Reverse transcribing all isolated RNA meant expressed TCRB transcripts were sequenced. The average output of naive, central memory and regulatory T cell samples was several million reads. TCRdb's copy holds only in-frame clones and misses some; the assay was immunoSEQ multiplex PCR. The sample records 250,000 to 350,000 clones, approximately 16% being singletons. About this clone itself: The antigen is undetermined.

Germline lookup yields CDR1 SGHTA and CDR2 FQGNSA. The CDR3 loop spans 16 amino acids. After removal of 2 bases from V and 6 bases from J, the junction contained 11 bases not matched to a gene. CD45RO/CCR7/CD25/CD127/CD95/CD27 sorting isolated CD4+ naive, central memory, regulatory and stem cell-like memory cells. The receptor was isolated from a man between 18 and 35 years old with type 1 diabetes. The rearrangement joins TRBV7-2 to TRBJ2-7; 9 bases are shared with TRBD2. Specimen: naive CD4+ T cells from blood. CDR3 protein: CASSLPRAGGLGEQYF. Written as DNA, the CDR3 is TGTGCCAGCAGCTTACCGAGGGCGGGAGGGCTGGGCGAGCAGTACTTC.